The rows below give T cell receptor beta chains drawn from one sample of a study of T cell repertoires in cytomegalovirus infection. These receptors have no known antigen. MiXCR, applied by TCRdb to the reads, yields one record per CDR3 protein. The repertoire consists of 830,000 or so distinct CDR3 sequences, with over 25% occurring once and the leading ten covering under 15%. Sequencing used cultured CD8+ T cells from PBMCs, obtained from culture after CMV antigen stimulation. Receptor source: a human donor in good health (CMV status not recorded). Some clones in this sample may be carry-over from other donors' samples. The CDR3 runs from the conserved cysteine through the conserved F or W. The D gene is left open where the match is weak. Clone size appears in some rows only: once, few, many, or a class for an expanded clone.

clone_size,v_call,d_call,j_call,cdr3_nt,cdr3_aa
few,TRBV27,NA,TRBJ1-3,TGTGCCAGCAGTTTATCGAGAGGTTTCGGAAACACCATATATTTT,CASSLSRGFGNTIYF
NA,TRBV10-2,NA,TRBJ2-7,TGCGCCAGCAGCGCTTCCGGGCCCATCTACGAGCAGTACTTC,CASSASGPIYEQYF
many,TRBV7-6,TRBD1,TRBJ2-7,TGTGCCAGCAGTCAGGGGGTACACGAGCAGTACTTC,CASSQGVHEQYF
many,TRBV6-1,NA,TRBJ2-1,TGTGCCAGCAGCCTTACCCCTCCGGGGGAAGAGCATCCTGACAATGAGCAGTTCTTC,CASSLTPPGEEHPDNEQFF
few,TRBV7-8,NA,TRBJ1-1,TGTGCCAGCAACCCCCCAGCGGGTTCGGACACTGAAGCTTTCTTT,CASNPPAGSDTEAFF
many,TRBV10-3,TRBD2,TRBJ2-7,TGTGCCATCAGGGGGACTAGCGGGAGCTACGAGCAGTACTTC,CAIRGTSGSYEQYF
few,TRBV7-8,TRBD2,TRBJ2-3,TGTGCCAGCAGCCTTGGGGGCGGGGGGGCGTCAGATACGCAGTATTTT,CASSLGGGGASDTQYF
few,TRBV27,TRBD2,TRBJ2-5,TGTGCCAGCAGTTTATACGGGGGAGGGGAGACCCAGTACTTC,CASSLYGGGETQYF
few,TRBV7-8,TRBD2,TRBJ2-3,TGTGCCAGCAGATTTACTAGCGGGGGGACAGATACGCAGTATTTT,CASRFTSGGTDTQYF
NA,TRBV15,NA,TRBJ1-4,TGTGCCACCAGCCTCTCAAGGGGAGCGGGTGAAAAACTGTTTTTT,CATSLSRGAGEKLFF
many,TRBV7-2,NA,TRBJ2-2,TGTGCCAGCAGCTCGGGGGTACTAAACACCGGGGAGCTGTTTTTT,CASSSGVLNTGELFF